This is a list of T cell receptor beta chains from one sample in a study of blood T cells in healthy people across ages. One entry per CDR3 protein results from TCRdb running MiXCR on the 5' RACE reads. The sample has roughly 1.5 million distinct CDR3 sequences, approximately 42% seen once. Source material: blood. The receptors shown here come from a woman between 18 and 29 years old in good health. Each CDR3 is given with its conserved first and last residue. A D gene is named only where the DNA matches it firmly. Not all rows give a size; the values are once, few, many and, for expanded clones, a class.

NA | NA | TRBJ2-1 | TRBV29-1 | CSVGGRMGNEQFF | TGCAGCGTTGGGGGTCGGATGGGAAACGAGCAGTTCTTC
NA | NA | TRBJ1-2 | TRBV28 | CATAGPTNYGYTF | TGTGCCACCGCGGGCCCAACGAACTATGGCTACACCTTC
NA | few | TRBJ1-5 | TRBV10-2 | CASRMEPYQPQHF | TGCGCCAGCCGCATGGAGCCCTATCAGCCCCAGCATTTT
TRBD2 | few | TRBJ2-1 | TRBV20-1 | CGTSANNEQFF | TGCGGGACTAGCGCCAACAATGAGCAGTTCTTC
NA | few | TRBJ1-1 | TRBV27 | CASSVGVFTEAFF | TGTGCCAGCAGTGTAGGGGTGTTCACTGAAGCTTTCTTT
NA | few | TRBJ1-6 | TRBV9 | CASSVTDPTDSPLHF | TGTGCCAGCAGCGTAACAGACCCGACGGATTCACCCCTCCACTTT
TRBD2 | NA | TRBJ2-1 | TRBV20-1 | CSAWTSGSGSYNEQFF | TGCAGTGCGTGGACTAGCGGGAGTGGTTCCTACAATGAGCAGTTCTTC
NA | NA | TRBJ2-1 | TRBV12-3/TRBV12-4 | CASSRQLGRAYNEQFF | TGTGCCAGCAGTCGCCAATTAGGCCGTGCCTACAATGAGCAGTTCTTC
NA | NA | TRBJ1-4 | TRBV20-1 | CSARTSANEKLFF | TGCAGTGCAAGGACCAGCGCTAATGAAAAACTGTTTTTT
NA | few | TRBJ1-5 | TRBV7-2 | CASSLDGTGQGQPQHF | TGTGCCAGCAGCTTAGATGGGACGGGGCAAGGTCAGCCCCAGCATTTT
TRBD1 | few | TRBJ2-1 | TRBV29-1 | CSVEEGGSYNEQFF | TGCAGCGTTGAAGAAGGGGGCAGCTACAATGAGCAGTTCTTC
NA | many | TRBJ1-1 | TRBV5-1 | CASSLVGRGTEAFF | TGTGCCAGCAGCTTAGTGGGGAGAGGCACTGAAGCTTTCTTT
NA | NA | TRBJ1-2 | TRBV15 | CATSRQATANYGYTF | TGTGCCACCAGCAGACAGGCGACAGCAAACTATGGCTACACCTTC
NA | NA | TRBJ2-7 | TRBV27 | CASSFRIGTATYEQYF | TGTGCCAGCAGTTTTAGGATTGGGACGGCCACCTACGAGCAGTACTTC
NA | NA | TRBJ2-3 | TRBV5-6 | CASSFSPTSTDTQYF | TGTGCCAGCAGCTTCTCTCCTACCTCCACAGATACGCAGTATTTT
NA | NA | TRBJ2-3 | TRBV7-2 | CASSLVLRPDTQYF | TGTGCCAGCAGCTTAGTGCTTAGGCCCGATACACAGTATTTT
TRBD2 | NA | TRBJ2-1 | TRBV20-1 | CSAKGLAGSYNEQFF | TGCAGTGCCAAGGGACTAGCGGGGTCCTACAATGAGCAGTTCTTC
NA | few | TRBJ2-1 | TRBV6-2/TRBV6-3 | CASRTGTVYNEQFF | TGTGCCAGCAGAACCGGGACTGTCTACAATGAGCAGTTCTTC
NA | NA | TRBJ2-7 | TRBV2 | CAGAYLGYEQYF | TGTGCCGGGGCCTACCTAGGCTACGAGCAGTACTTC
NA | NA | TRBJ1-1 | TRBV5-1 | CASSLVPGTQGTEAFF | TGCGCCAGCAGCTTGGTCCCAGGGACCCAGGGCACTGAAGCTTTCTTT
TRBD2 | NA | TRBJ2-7 | TRBV5-1 | CASSMGLARNYEQYF | TGCGCCAGCAGCATGGGACTAGCGAGAAACTACGAGCAGTACTTC
TRBD1 | few | TRBJ2-3 | TRBV27 | CASSWDRVGTDTQYF | TGTGCCAGCAGTTGGGACAGGGTCGGCACAGATACGCAGTATTTT
NA | NA | TRBJ1-1 | TRBV7-3 | CASSLQGPRQGFFEAFF | TGTGCCAGCAGCTTACAAGGGCCGAGGCAGGGGTTCTTTGAAGCTTTCTTT
NA | few | TRBJ1-5 | TRBV4-1 | CASSQTGIGSNQPQHF | TGCGCCAGCAGCCAAACAGGGATTGGTAGCAATCAGCCCCAGCATTTT
NA | NA | TRBJ2-1 | TRBV28 | CASIGANYNEQFF | TGTGCCAGCATCGGGGCCAACTACAATGAGCAGTTCTTC
NA | many | TRBJ2-7 | TRBV6-5 | CASSYVGSYEQYF | TGTGCCAGCAGTTACGTCGGGAGTTACGAGCAGTACTTC
TRBD1 | NA | TRBJ2-5 | TRBV27 | CASGSTGDGETQYF | TGTGCCAGCGGATCCACAGGGGACGGTGAGACCCAGTACTTC
NA | NA | TRBJ2-7 | TRBV21-1 | CASSKVGTETYEQYF | TGTGCCAGCAGCAAAGTGGGGACGGAGACCTACGAGCAGTACTTC
NA | NA | TRBJ2-2 | TRBV25-1 | CASSESRGYTGELFF | TGTGCCAGCAGTGAATCGAGGGGTTACACCGGGGAGCTGTTTTTT
NA | many | TRBJ1-5 | TRBV7-9 | CASSPQGQPQHF | TGTGCCAGCAGCCCCCAGGGTCAGCCCCAGCATTTT
TRBD2 | NA | TRBJ2-2 | TRBV25-1 | CASSPGLATNTGELFF | TGTGCCAGCAGTCCGGGACTAGCGACGAACACCGGGGAGCTGTTTTTT
TRBD2 | NA | TRBJ2-1 | TRBV27 | CATWGSGSYNEQFF | TGTGCCACCTGGGGCAGCGGGAGTTACAATGAGCAGTTCTTC
NA | NA | TRBJ1-5 | TRBV6-5 | CASGDEVYQPQHF | TGTGCCAGCGGCGACGAAGTTTATCAGCCCCAGCATTTT
NA | NA | TRBJ2-3 | TRBV24-1 | CATSFTVTILGPSTDTQYF | TGTGCCACCAGTTTTACAGTCACAATACTTGGGCCTAGCACAGATACGCAGTATTTT
TRBD1 | NA | TRBJ1-5 | TRBV4-1 | CASSQVLRGQGQPQHF | TGCGCCAGCAGCCAAGTTCTCCGGGGACAGGGGCAGCCCCAGCATTTT
NA | NA | TRBJ2-1 | TRBV3-1 | CASSQDGPDMEQFF | TGTGCCAGCAGCCAAGATGGCCCAGACATGGAGCAGTTCTTC